Listed below are T cell receptor beta chains from one sample, sequenced in a study of blood T cells in healthy people across ages. TCRdb analysed the 5' RACE reads with MiXCR anew, one entry per CDR3 protein. The data show roughly 800,000 distinct CDR3 sequences, with about 55% seen just once and about 42% held by the top ten. Sequencing was carried out using blood. The receptors here all came from an elderly man in good health. Both conserved end residues are part of each CDR3. A D gene is named only where the DNA matches it firmly. Expanded clones are given a class, and other clones once, few, many or no size at all.

v_gene,len,j_gene,d_gene,abundance,CDR3aa,CDR3nt
TRBV29-1,13,TRBJ1-2,.,.,CSVDTGTNYGYTF,TGCAGCGTTGACACCGGGACAAACTATGGCTACACCTTC
TRBV21-1,16,TRBJ1-6,.,few,CASSIPESSYNSPLHF,TGTGCCAGCAGCATACCCGAGAGCTCCTATAATTCACCCCTCCACTTT
TRBV29-1,14,TRBJ1-1,.,.,CSADRRQVRTEAFF,TGCAGCGCTGACCGCCGACAGGTTCGCACTGAAGCTTTCTTT
TRBV20-1,13,TRBJ2-7,.,few,CSARPSGIYEQYF,TGCAGTGCTAGGCCCTCGGGGATCTACGAGCAGTACTTC
TRBV20-1,14,TRBJ2-7,TRBD2,.,CSAATSGFWYEQYF,TGCAGTGCAGCGACTAGCGGGTTCTGGTACGAGCAGTACTTC
TRBV7-2,13,TRBJ1-2,.,.,CASSLRVIYGYTF,TGTGCCAGCAGCTTACGTGTAATCTATGGCTACACCTTC
TRBV6-5,15,TRBJ2-1,TRBD2,.,CASSYGTSGSYEQFF,TGTGCCAGCAGTTACGGGACTAGCGGGAGCTATGAGCAGTTCTTC
TRBV20-1,16,TRBJ2-7,TRBD2,.,CSARSPSSGIGYEQYF,TGCAGTGCTAGAAGCCCCTCTAGCGGGATAGGGTACGAGCAGTACTTC
TRBV27,17,TRBJ2-7,.,.,CASSLRVGASSGYEQYF,TGTGCCAGCAGTCTTCGGGTGGGGGCAAGTTCGGGCTACGAGCAGTACTTC
TRBV12-3/TRBV12-4,15,TRBJ2-3,TRBD1,.,CASNQRQGSTDTQYF,TGTGCCAGCAACCAAAGACAGGGTTCTACAGATACGCAGTATTTT
TRBV6-5,16,TRBJ2-1,TRBD1,.,CASSYSLQGAEDEQFF,TGTGCCAGCAGTTACTCGCTCCAGGGGGCTGAGGATGAGCAGTTCTTC
TRBV6-1,15,TRBJ2-3,.,.,CASSEPGTPPDTQYF,TGTGCCAGCAGTGAACCCGGTACTCCACCGGATACGCAGTATTTT
TRBV7-2,16,TRBJ2-7,.,.,CASSAYGQAISYEQYF,TGTGCCAGCAGCGCCTACGGGCAGGCAATCTCCTACGAGCAGTACTTC
TRBV7-3,15,TRBJ2-7,TRBD1,.,CASSKTTGGVYEQYF,TGTGCCAGCAGCAAGACGACAGGGGGCGTGTACGAGCAGTACTTC
TRBV20-1,15,TRBJ2-1,.,few,CSAINVAGIQSEQFF,TGCAGTGCTATCAATGTGGCGGGGATCCAGAGTGAGCAGTTCTTC
TRBV7-9,19,TRBJ2-4,.,.,CASGPLGATNLPAKNIQYF,TGTGCCAGCGGACCGTTGGGGGCCACTAATCTACCAGCCAAAAACATTCAGTACTTC
TRBV3-1,13,TRBJ1-2,.,few,CASSQVDSYGYTF,TGTGCCAGCAGCCAAGTCGACAGTTATGGCTACACCTTC
TRBV6-6,14,TRBJ1-1,TRBD1,.,CASSYTGGDTEAFF,TGTGCCAGCAGTTATACAGGGGGAGACACTGAAGCTTTCTTT
TRBV5-1,15,TRBJ2-1,TRBD2,.,CASSLEGTNYNEQFF,TGCGCCAGCAGCTTGGAGGGGACTAACTACAATGAGCAGTTCTTC
TRBV28,14,TRBJ2-3,TRBD1,few,CASSLDRVLDTQYF,TGTGCCAGCAGTCTCGACAGGGTTCTTGATACGCAGTATTTT
TRBV11-2,16,TRBJ2-5,TRBD2,few,CASSFRLATSYNEQYF,TGTGCCAGCAGCTTCAGACTAGCGACAAGTTACAATGAGCAGTACTTC
TRBV28,24,TRBJ2-5,TRBD2,.,CASSLYRRAKRTSGRGGLQETQYF,TGTGCCAGCAGTTTATACCGCCGGGCAAAAAGGACTAGCGGGCGAGGGGGTTTACAAGAGACCCAGTACTTC
TRBV3-1,15,TRBJ2-1,.,.,CASSHSPGLINEQFF,TGTGCCAGCAGCCACTCCCCGGGACTTATCAATGAGCAGTTCTTC
TRBV12-3/TRBV12-4,15,TRBJ2-5,.,.,CASSKTPEVKETQYF,TGTGCCAGCAGCAAAACCCCAGAAGTGAAAGAGACCCAGTACTTC
TRBV5-1,15,TRBJ2-6,.,.,CASSLSVSGANVLTF,TGCGCCAGCAGCTTGTCGGTTTCTGGGGCCAACGTCCTGACTTTC
TRBV20-1,13,TRBJ2-1,.,.,CSPQSSSYNEQFF,TGCAGTCCCCAAAGCTCCTCCTACAATGAGCAGTTCTTC
TRBV4-2,13,TRBJ1-1,.,.,CASSQEGDTEAFF,TGTGCCAGCAGCCAAGAAGGAGACACTGAAGCTTTCTTT
TRBV6-4,14,TRBJ2-7,TRBD1,.,CASSRDSENYEQYF,TGTGCCAGCAGCAGGGACAGCGAGAACTACGAGCAGTACTTC
TRBV5-1,15,TRBJ2-3,TRBD1,.,CASSGGQGGTDTQYF,TGCGCCAGCAGCGGGGGACAGGGGGGCACAGATACGCAGTATTTT
TRBV27,15,TRBJ2-7,TRBD2,.,CASSSERDSSYEQYF,TGTGCCAGCAGTTCCGAGCGGGACTCATCGTACGAGCAGTACTTC
TRBV18,14,TRBJ2-1,.,.,CASSPESGVNEQFF,TGTGCCAGCTCACCAGAGTCAGGGGTCAATGAGCAGTTCTTC
TRBV10-1,13,TRBJ2-5,.,.,CASNEAGQETQYF,TGCGCCAGCAACGAGGCAGGGCAAGAGACCCAGTACTTC